The clone carrying this T cell receptor (beta chain) was counted once. RNA in amounts of about 0.5 to 1 ug was reverse transcribed with random hexamers. MiXCR, applied by TCRdb to the immunoSEQ multiplex PCR reads, yields one record per CDR3 protein. Of under 150,000 distinct CDR3 sequences in the sample, about 90% were seen once. Blood CD8+ and CD4+ T cells underwent high-throughput TCR beta sequencing. The multiple sclerosis controls comprised treatment-naive patients whose relapsing-remitting disease was stable or active. Negative isolation yielded CD8+ and CD4+ T cells; FACS enriched TEMRA cells. This CDR3 has 12 amino acids. Trimming pared 6 bases from V and 6 bases from J, leaving 15 bases between. CDR1 and CDR2 from the germline V gene are SQVTM and ANQGSEA. The data originate from a study of CD8 T cells in Susac syndrome.

Sequencing input: CD8+ T cells from PBMCs. The receptor comes from a human donor with multiple sclerosis. The chain combines TRBV29-1 with TRBJ2-7; D possibly corresponds to TRBD1 (5 bases). This CDR3 is CSVGDGRVEQYF. DNA for the CDR3: TGCAGCGTAGGGGATGGACGAGTCGAGCAGTACTTC.